The T cell receptor beta chain under discussion was sequenced for a study of neurological immune-mediated disorders. From the 5' RACE reads, TCRdb called clonotypes with MiXCR, one entry per CDR3 protein. This table holds under 75,000 distinct CDR3 sequences, about 3.3% found once. This clonotype turned up a few times. This may be a read error: a much more frequent sequence differs by one nucleotide. The receptor was derived from a woman aged 60-70 years with multiple sclerosis. Sequencing input: PBMCs.

Written as DNA, the CDR3 is TGTGTCACCAGCGGCCGGAACACTGAAGCTTTCTTT. Translated, it gives CVTSGRNTEAFF. The chain links TRBV15 to TRBJ1-1; no definite D call. The V gene's germline CDR1 is LNHNV and CDR2 YYDKDF (reference sequence). The CDR3 totals 12 residues.